The next 2 T cell receptor beta chains were all read from a single sample in a study of T cell responses to AZD1222 COVID-19 vaccine. Only in-frame clones appear in the TCRdb table, and some are missing; sequencing was by immunoSEQ multiplex PCR. The data show some 120,000 clones, roughly 92% seen once. Here the sequenced sample was peripheral blood, taken on day 0 of AZD1222 vaccination. Every receptor here comes from an adult in good health.

The rearrangement uses TRBV4-2 and TRBJ1-6, with 8 bases that match TRBD1. The CDR3 is made up of 15 amino acids. The junction had 8 bases not matched to a gene; V was cut back by 3 bases and J by 10 bases. The germline V gene has CDR1 LGHNA and CDR2 YNFKEQ. CDR3 sequence reads: CASSQTDRERSPLHF. The CDR3, as DNA: TGTGCCAGCAGCCAGACGGACAGGGAGCGCTCACCCCTCCACTTT.

V usage is TRBV5-6 and J usage is TRBJ1-6; D is possibly TRBD1 (5 bases). With 4 bases removed from V and 10 bases from J, the gap between germline ends came to 12 bases. The germline V gene has CDR1 SGHDT and CDR2 YYEEEE. This CDR3 comprises 13 residues. CDR3 amino acids: CASSPLWDSPLHF. The CDR3 bases are TGTGCCAGCAGCCCCCTTTGGGACTCACCCCTCCACTTT.